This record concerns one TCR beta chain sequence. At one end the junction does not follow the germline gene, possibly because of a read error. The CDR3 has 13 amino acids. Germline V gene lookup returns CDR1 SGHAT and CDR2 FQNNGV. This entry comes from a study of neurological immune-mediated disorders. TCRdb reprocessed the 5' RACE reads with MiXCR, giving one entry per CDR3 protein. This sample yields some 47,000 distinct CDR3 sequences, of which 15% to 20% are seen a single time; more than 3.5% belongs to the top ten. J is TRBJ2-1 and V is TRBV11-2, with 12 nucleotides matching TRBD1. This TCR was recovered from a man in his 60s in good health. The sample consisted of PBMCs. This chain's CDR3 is CTSSSVPGQGAIF. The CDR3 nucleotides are TGTACCAGCAGTTCTGTCCCGGGACAGGGGGCTATCTTC.